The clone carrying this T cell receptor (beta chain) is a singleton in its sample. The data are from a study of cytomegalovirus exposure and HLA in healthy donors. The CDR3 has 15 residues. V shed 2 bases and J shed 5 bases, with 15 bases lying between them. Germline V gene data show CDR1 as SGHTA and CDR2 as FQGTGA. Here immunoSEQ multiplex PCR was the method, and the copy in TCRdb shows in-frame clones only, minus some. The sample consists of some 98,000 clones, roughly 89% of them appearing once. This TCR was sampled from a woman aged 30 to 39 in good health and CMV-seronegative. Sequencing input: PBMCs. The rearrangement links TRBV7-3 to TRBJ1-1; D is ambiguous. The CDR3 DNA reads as TGTGCCAGCAGCTTATATCCGGGGATGGGGACTGAAGCTTTCTTT. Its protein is CASSLYPGMGTEAFF.